The present TCR beta chain was sequenced within a study of metastatic and nonmetastatic thyroid tumors. Study at large: Repertoire data that came from the blood and tumor or nodule tissue of malignant and benign thyroid patients were compared.

CDR3 length: 15 amino acids. Between the trimmed V and J ends, which lost 4 bases and 4 bases, there was a span of 16 bases. Per the germline V gene, CDR1 is MNHEY and CDR2 is SVGAGI. In the original processing: The study took CDR3 differences across clinicopathological groups and made a distant-metastasis classifier for papillary thyroid cancer from them. TCRdb reprocessed the PCR reads via MiXCR. The V and J calls and clone size come from TCRdb's table, not from the authors' own analysis. The sample holds roughly 15,000 clones, roughly 25% seen once. Among the patients, none had received any treatment before thyroid surgery.

The sample taken for sequencing was tumor tissue. The V and J genes are TRBV6-5 and TRBJ1-1; possibly TRBD1 for D (6 bases). This TCR came from a female donor with papillary thyroid cancer or a benign thyroid nodule (not recorded which). Some clones in this sample may be carry-over from other donors' samples. The DNA of the CDR3 is TGTGCCAGCAGTTTTCGGGGGCGGGTGGGCACTGAAGCTTTCTTT. Its translation is CASSFRGRVGTEAFF.